This T cell receptor beta chain was obtained from a study of naive and memory T cell subsets. This clonotype was picked up many times. Its antigen is still unknown. CDR3 length: 14 amino acids. The germline V and J ends were trimmed by 2 bases and 4 bases, with 12 bases remaining between them. Germline V gives CDR1 MNHEY, CDR2 SVGEGT. Reverse transcription of blood and skin TCR RNA was primed at alpha and beta constant regions. Amplification of ligated cDNA took four PCR rounds with SP2 and nested alpha and beta constant primers. MiXCR, applied by TCRdb to the 5' RACE reads, yields one record per CDR3 protein. The repertoire holds about 22,000 distinct CDR3 sequences, with about 4% as singletons. Whole blood, approximately 2.3 ml, came from adult healthy volunteers. The library had UMIs added by 3' ligation of an oligonucleotide to TCR cDNA. Unsorted total RNA, about 1 to 1000 ng, was DNase treated before reverse transcription.

Whole-study findings and limits: Potentially, T cell activation and differentiation skew this RNA-based measurement.

This rearrangement joins TRBV6-2 or TRBV6-3 to TRBJ2-7, with D perhaps TRBD1 (6 bases). This TCR was recovered from a male donor in good health. CDR3 DNA sequence: TGTGCCAGCAGTTACGTGGCAGGGGAATACGAGCAGTACTTC. Encoded protein: CASSYVAGEYEQYF.